This TCR beta chain was sequenced during a study of breast tumors, draining lymph nodes, adjacent tissues. Axillary draining lymph nodes of breast cancer patients supplied the node samples. General study findings and limits: Data fit most tumor T cells coming from lymph node, expanding in tumor. Data only fit, rather than demonstrated, lymph node origin of most tumor T cells. Tumor TCR diversity was below lymph nodes but above nontumor tissue. Luminal-like breast cancer showed significantly greater tumor-nontumor repertoire similarity than basal-like breast cancer did.

This clonotype was picked up a small number of times. The antigen is unknown. TCRdb re-called the multiplex PCR reads with MiXCR, one entry per CDR3 protein. The sample holds about 300,000 distinct CDR3 sequences, over 25% seen once. The sample taken for sequencing was axillary lymph node tissue. The origin of this receptor is a female donor with breast cancer. Some clones in this sample may be carry-over from other donors' samples.

The CDR3 sequence is CSASITGPQHF. Here the CDR3 DNA reads TGCAGTGCTAGTATCACCGGGCCCCAGCATTTT. This rearrangement joins TRBV20-1 to TRBJ1-5, with D hard to call. Germline V lookup: CDR1 DFQATT, CDR2 SNEGSKA (reference sequence). The CDR3 consists of 11 residues. V was shortened by 3 bases and J by 9 bases, with 9 bases between the two germline ends.